This TCR beta chain derives from a study of blood T cells in healthy people across ages. The germline CDR1 and CDR2 sequences are ENHRY and SYGVKD. The CDR3 sequence is 15 residues long. Concerning this clonotype itself: What it binds is not known. This clone may be a read error of a much larger clone one base away.

Findings and limits, study-wide: Among long-lived donors, naive CD4+ cells were more numerous and diversity higher than in aged donors.

A sample-barcoded 5' primer and a J-beta primer mix were used in a second PCR of roughly 7 to 11 cycles. MiXCR, applied by TCRdb to the 5' RACE reads, yields one record per CDR3 protein. The data show about 1,600,000 distinct CDR3 sequences, with approximately 40% seen just once and roughly 8.2% held by the top ten. This TCR was recovered from a woman between 18 and 29 years old in good health. The rearrangement links TRBV10-3 to TRBJ2-5; 9 positions agree with TRBD1. The last part of the DNA fits TRBJ2-4 better; the J call may be wrong. Sequenced: blood. CDR3: CAVSESKGQGHIQYF. In DNA form, the CDR3 reads TGTGCCGTCAGTGAGTCGAAGGGACAGGGACACATTCAGTACTTC.